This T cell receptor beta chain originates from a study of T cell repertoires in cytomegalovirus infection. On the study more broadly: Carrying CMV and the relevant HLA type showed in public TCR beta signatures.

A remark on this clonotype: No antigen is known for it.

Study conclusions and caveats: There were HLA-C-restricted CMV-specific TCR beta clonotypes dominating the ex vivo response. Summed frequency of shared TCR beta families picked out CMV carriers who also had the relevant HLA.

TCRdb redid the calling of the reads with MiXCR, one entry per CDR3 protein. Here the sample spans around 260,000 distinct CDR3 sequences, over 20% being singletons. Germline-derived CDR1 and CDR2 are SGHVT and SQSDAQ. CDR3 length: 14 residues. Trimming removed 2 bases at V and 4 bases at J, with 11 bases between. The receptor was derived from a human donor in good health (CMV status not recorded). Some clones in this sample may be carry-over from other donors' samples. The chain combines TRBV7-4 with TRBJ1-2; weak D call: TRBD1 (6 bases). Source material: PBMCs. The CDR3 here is CASSLSDRFYGYTF. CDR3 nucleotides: TGTGCCAGCAGCTTATCTGACAGGTTCTATGGCTACACCTTC.